The 28 T cell receptor beta chains presented below share a single source sample, sequenced in a study of T-cell reconstitution after alpha-beta-depleted transplantation in children. Unique molecular identifiers were used to barcode this TCRbeta library. TCRdb independently ran MiXCR on the PCR reads; one entry per CDR3 protein. Of 700,000 to 850,000 distinct CDR3 sequences listed, less than 20% are singletons. The source material was PBMCs, mostly from graft donor cells, sampled 360 days after TCRalphabeta/CD19-depleted stem cell transplant. The receptor source for this set is a male patient between 5 and 17 years old who had a stem cell transplant for acute lymphoblastic leukemia, so the T cells may come from the graft donor.

Only a few counts were recorded for this clonotype. The chain is built from TRBV25-1 and TRBJ2-2; a possible D gene is TRBD1 (6 bases). This CDR3 has 16 residues. The germline gives CDR1 MGHDK, CDR2 SYGVNS. V was pared by 7 bases and J by 3 bases, with 18 bases between. The CDR3 sequence: CASTPNRASDTGELFF. The CDR3 DNA sequence: TGTGCCAGCACCCCGAACAGGGCGTCGGACACCGGGGAGCTGTTTTTT.

This clonotype was counted only a few times. The chain has TRBV29-1 and TRBJ1-1; D is possibly TRBD1 (6 bases). Trimming stripped 7 bases from V and 1 base from J, with 10 bases between. Per germline, CDR1 SQVTM and CDR2 ANQGSEA. The CDR3 is 12 amino acids. Written as DNA, the CDR3 is TGCAGCGGGACGACAGGGAACACTGAAGCTTTCTTT. Protein product: CSGTTGNTEAFF.

V is TRBV7-2 and J is TRBJ1-5, with D tentatively TRBD1 (6 bases). This CDR3 region has 13 residues. Per germline, CDR1 SGHTA and CDR2 FQGNSA. V gave up 5 bases and J gave up 9 bases, with 14 bases separating them. The DNA for the CDR3 is TGTGCCAGCAGCCCCAGGGGCCTTATGCCCCAGCATTTT. It specifies CASSPRGLMPQHF.

This clonotype was seen repeatedly, ten times or more. An end of the junction does not agree with germline; a read error may underlie this. The V call is TRBV12-3 or TRBV12-4, the J call TRBJ2-3; D is undetermined. The CDR3 consists of 15 residues. The CDR3 DNA follows: TGTGCCAGCAGCTTAGGCCAGACAAGCACAGATACGCAGTATTTT. Translating gives CASSLGQTSTDTQYF.

This clonotype was recorded a few times. The chain is built from TRBV4-1 and TRBJ2-7, with a possible D match to TRBD1 (5 bases). The germline gives CDR1 MGHRA, CDR2 YSYEKL. The CDR3 runs 18 residues. V was cut by 2 bases and J by 2 bases, with 22 bases left in between. Here the CDR3 DNA reads TGCGCCAGCAGCCAAATTAGTTTGGGGTTGGGCAGGGCCTACGAGCAGTACTTC. This encodes CASSQISLGLGRAYEQYF.

This clonotype appeared a few times. CDR3 nucleotides: TGTGCCAGCAGCTTTGGCGGGAGCCTCCCAGAGACCCAGTACTTC. Translating gives CASSFGGSLPETQYF. The V call is TRBV7-9, the J call TRBJ2-5; 7 nucleotides line up with TRBD2. This CDR3 is 15 amino acids long. CDR1 is SEHNR, CDR2 FQNEAQ, per germline (reference sequence). Trimming took 3 bases from V and 4 from J; bases not matched to a gene: 8.

This clonotype was counted many times. The J gene is TRBJ2-2, the V gene TRBV11-2; possibly TRBD2 for D (6 bases). The germline CDR1 and CDR2 sequences are SGHAT and FQNNGV. V shed 6 bases and J shed 5 bases, with 16 bases lying between them. The CDR3 runs 15 residues. The CDR3 region is CASSPLGGRTGELFF. The CDR3 region has the DNA TGTGCCAGCAGTCCCTTGGGGGGACGGACCGGGGAGCTGTTTTTT. The full variable domain, in which reference TRBV11-2 and TRBJ2-2 provide the parts outside the CDR3, is EAGVAQSPRYKIIEKRQSVAFWCNPISGHATLYWYQQILGQGPKLLIQFQNNGVVDDSQLPKDRFSAERLKGVDSTLKIQPAKLEDSAVYLCASSPLGGRTGELFFGEGSRLTVL.

As DNA, the CDR3 is TGTGCCAGCAGTTTAGACAGTCGGATCTCTGGGGCCAACGTCCTGACTTTC. It encodes CASSLDSRISGANVLTF. The chain is built from TRBV12-3 or TRBV12-4 and TRBJ2-6; D not certain. Trimming shortened V by 1 base and J by 0 bases, and 10 bases separated the two germline ends. CDR3 length: 17 residues.

The CDR3 DNA reads as TGTGCCAGCAGCTCCCAGGGGCGCGGTTCCTACGAGCAGTACTTC. As protein: CASSSQGRGSYEQYF. The chain links TRBV11-2 to TRBJ2-7; D perhaps matches TRBD1 (6 bases). Germline assignment: CDR1 SGHAT and CDR2 FQNNGV. Deletions cut 4 bases from V and 1 base from J, with 14 bases between. The CDR3 has 15 amino acids.

This clonotype showed up just a few times. V and J are TRBV7-9 and TRBJ2-5, with 7 bases fitting TRBD2. Germline CDR1 reads SEHNR; CDR2 reads FQNEAQ (reference sequence). Germline trimming cut 7 bases from V and 1 base from J; bases unmatched to any gene: 9. The CDR3 runs to 15 residues. For the CDR3, the DNA is TGTGCCAGCATCCTGAGCGGGGCCCTCCAAGAGACCCAGTACTTC. Residues: CASILSGALQETQYF.

The genes are TRBV25-1 and TRBJ2-2, with D unresolved. In germline, CDR1 is MGHDK, CDR2 SYGVNS. V shed 2 bases and J shed 1 base, with 11 bases lying between them. This CDR3 comprises 16 residues. The CDR3 region has the DNA TGTGCCAGCAGTGAAAGCTCGGAAAAGAACACCGGGGAGCTGTTTTTT. Protein: CASSESSEKNTGELFF.

The sample holds a few counts of this clonotype. The V and J genes are TRBV4-2 and TRBJ2-7; D call uncertain. Trimming pared 1 base from V and 2 bases from J, leaving 12 bases between. The CDR3 is made up of 15 amino acids. The V gene's germline CDR1 is LGHNA and CDR2 YNFKEQ. Written as DNA, the CDR3 is TGTGCCAGCAGCCAAGGTGGAACAGAGACCTACGAGCAGTACTTC. It specifies CASSQGGTETYEQYF.

The V and J genes are TRBV20-1 and TRBJ2-7; D uncertain. V lost 3 bases and J lost 4, with 7 bases in between. This CDR3 has 11 residues. CDR1 and CDR2 from the germline V gene are DFQATT and SNEGSKA (reference sequence). For the CDR3, the DNA is TGCAGTGCTAGCGAGGTTTACGAGCAGTACTTC. Translation gives CSASEVYEQYF.

The table lists this clonotype with many counts. V gene TRBV6-5 combines with J gene TRBJ2-3, with D possibly matching TRBD1 (5 bases). From germline, CDR1 is MNHEY and CDR2 SVGAGI. Trimming left V 0 bases short and J 2 bases short, with 18 bases between. The CDR3 has 18 residues. CDR3 DNA sequence: TGTGCCAGCAGTTACTCGAAGAGTCAGGGTAGCCTCACAGATACGCAGTATTTT. As protein: CASSYSKSQGSLTDTQYF.

This clonotype was seen only a few times. The V gene is TRBV10-3, the J gene TRBJ1-1, with 7 bases matching TRBD1. In germline, CDR1 is ENHRY, CDR2 SYGVKD. The CDR3 consists of 15 residues. The J segment lost 3 bases and the V segment lost 3 bases, leaving 7 bases of the junction unmatched. The CDR3 is CAISDRDSGDTEAFF. The CDR3, as DNA: TGTGCCATCAGTGATCGGGACAGTGGGGACACTGAAGCTTTCTTT.

The V call is TRBV27, the J call TRBJ1-1; 9 bases align to TRBD1. Trimming cost V 1 base and J 4 bases; bases outside gene matches: 4. Germline V lookup: CDR1 MNHEY, CDR2 SMNVEV (reference sequence). The CDR3 consists of 15 residues. This CDR3 reads CASSLLVTGGTEAFF. The CDR3 DNA reads TGTGCCAGCAGTTTATTAGTGACAGGGGGCACTGAAGCTTTCTTT.

This clonotype was counted a few times. The V call is TRBV7-3, the J call TRBJ2-7; the D call may be TRBD1 or TRBD2 (5 bases each). Germline values: CDR1 SGHTA, CDR2 FQGTGA. The CDR3 loop spans 15 amino acids. The V end was cut by 5 bases, the J end by 5 bases, with 19 bases between. Here the CDR3 DNA reads TGTGCCAGCAGCACCTCCGGGGCCCTCAGGGACGAGCAGTACTTC. It is translated as CASSTSGALRDEQYF.

This clonotype appeared a few times. The CDR3 loop is CASSLGGLEAFF. DNA for the CDR3: TGTGCCAGCAGCTTGGGAGGGCTTGAAGCTTTCTTT. The gene calls are TRBV7-9 and TRBJ1-1; D gene uncertain. Germline CDR1 SEHNR, CDR2 FQNEAQ (reference sequence). The CDR3 is 12 amino acids. The V and J ends lost 3 bases and 7 bases respectively, with 9 bases between them.

Only a few counts were recorded for this clonotype. J is TRBJ2-7 and V is TRBV7-2, with D tentatively TRBD1 (7 bases). V shed 7 bases and J shed 1 base, with 20 bases lying between them. CDR3 size: 16 residues. Germline V CDR1 and CDR2: SGHTA, FQGNSA. The CDR3 protein is CASKSRGESPSYEQYF. The CDR3 DNA sequence: TGTGCCAGCAAAAGCAGGGGGGAATCGCCGTCCTACGAGCAGTACTTC.

There are a few counts of this clonotype. The V call is TRBV12-3 or TRBV12-4, the J call TRBJ1-2, with D perhaps TRBD1 (5 bases). The V end was cut by 5 bases, the J end by 2 bases, with 18 bases between. This CDR3 has 16 residues. CDR3 nucleotides: TGTGCCAGCAGTCCACGCCGGGACCCTCTAAACTATGGCTACACCTTC. Translating it yields CASSPRRDPLNYGYTF.

Only a few counts were recorded for this clonotype. This chain links TRBV5-8 with TRBJ2-3; 14 bases match TRBD2. The CDR3 contains 17 residues. CDR1 and CDR2 (germline): SGHTS, YDEGEE. V shed 3 bases and J 7 bases; nucleotides not matched to a gene: 10. CDR3 residues: CASSSPKTSGRANTQYF. In nucleotides, the CDR3 is TGTGCCAGCAGCTCGCCCAAGACTAGCGGGAGGGCCAATACGCAGTATTTT. The entire variable domain, with the rest obtained from reference TRBV5-8 and TRBJ2-3, is as follows: EAGVTQSPTHLIKTRGQQATLRCSPISGHTSVYWYQQALGLGLQFLLWYDEGEERNRGNFPPRFSGRQFPNYSSELNVNALELEDSALYLCASSSPKTSGRANTQYFGPGTRLTVL.

This clonotype turned up a few times. The V gene is TRBV20-1, the J gene TRBJ2-7, with 11 bases lining up with TRBD1. Per germline, CDR1 DFQATT and CDR2 SNEGSKA (reference sequence). This CDR3 spans 17 amino acids. V lost 2 bases, J lost 5 bases, and 14 bases stayed unmatched. The CDR3 nucleotides read TGCAGTGCTAGATCACAAAGTCCCGGGACAGGGGGTCACGAGCAGTACTTC. Its protein product is CSARSQSPGTGGHEQYF.

This clonotype was seen a handful of times. The CDR3 nucleotides are TGCGCCAGCAGCCAAGGGTGGCCAGGGCCCGAGCAGTACTTC. It encodes CASSQGWPGPEQYF. This chain links TRBV4-1 with TRBJ2-7; D possibly corresponds to TRBD1 (5 bases). V lost 1 base, J lost 6 bases, and 13 bases lay in between. Germline V CDR1 and CDR2: MGHRA, YSYEKL. The CDR3 is made up of 14 amino acids.

This clonotype was picked up many times. The chain joins TRBV25-1 to TRBJ1-1; 9 nucleotides align to TRBD1. This CDR3 has 15 residues. V lost 7 bases and J lost 4; bases outside the gene matches: 10. Germline loops: CDR1 MGHDK, CDR2 SYGVNS. The CDR3 coding sequence is TGTGCCAGCAAGCTCGCCGGGACAGGGCGCACTGAAGCTTTCTTT. This encodes CASKLAGTGRTEAFF.

This clonotype came up a few times. This chain joins TRBV7-9 and TRBJ2-5; D is unresolved. Germline values: CDR1 SEHNR, CDR2 FQNEAQ (reference sequence). This CDR3 has 12 amino acids. V was trimmed by 0 bases and J by 7 bases, leaving 6 bases between them. The CDR3 DNA reads TGTGCCAGCAGCTTAGCATCAGTGACCCAGTACTTC. Amino acid sequence: CASSLASVTQYF. Full variable domain (outside the CDR3, taken from reference TRBV7-9 and TRBJ2-5): DTGVSQNPRHKITKRGQNVTFRCDPISEHNRLYWYRQTLGQGPEFLTYFQNEAQLEKSRLLSDRFSAERPKGSFSTLEIQRTEQGDSAMYLCASSLASVTQYFGPGTRLLVL.

This clonotype has a handful of counts. The gene calls are TRBV4-1 and TRBJ2-7; unclear D gene. Germline V gene sequence: CDR1 MGHRA, CDR2 YSYEKL. Trimming stripped 0 bases from V and 1 base from J, with 10 bases between. This CDR3 is built from 15 residues. The CDR3 protein is CASSQEGVGSYEQYF. CDR3 in DNA: TGCGCCAGCAGCCAAGAAGGAGTAGGGTCCTACGAGCAGTACTTC.

In this sample, this clonotype turned up a few times. This chain connects TRBV7-2 to TRBJ2-1; D possibly corresponds to TRBD2 (5 bases). V dropped 2 bases and J dropped 2 bases, with 19 bases sitting between them. This CDR3 spans 18 amino acids. Germline CDR1 reads SGHTA; CDR2 reads FQGNSA. CDR3 sequence: CASSLRWRSQGPYNEQFF. The CDR3 nucleotides are TGTGCCAGCAGCTTACGCTGGAGGTCCCAAGGGCCCTACAATGAGCAGTTCTTC.

The gene calls are TRBV15 and TRBJ2-1; 9 nucleotides match TRBD2. V lost 1 base and J lost 7; bases outside the gene matches: 8. CDR1 and CDR2 from the germline V gene are LNHNV and YYDKDF (reference sequence). The length of the CDR3 is 16 residues. CDR3 coding DNA: TGTGCCACCAGCAGAGTTGGGCTAGCGGGAATAAATGAGCAGTTCTTC. This gives the protein CATSRVGLAGINEQFF.